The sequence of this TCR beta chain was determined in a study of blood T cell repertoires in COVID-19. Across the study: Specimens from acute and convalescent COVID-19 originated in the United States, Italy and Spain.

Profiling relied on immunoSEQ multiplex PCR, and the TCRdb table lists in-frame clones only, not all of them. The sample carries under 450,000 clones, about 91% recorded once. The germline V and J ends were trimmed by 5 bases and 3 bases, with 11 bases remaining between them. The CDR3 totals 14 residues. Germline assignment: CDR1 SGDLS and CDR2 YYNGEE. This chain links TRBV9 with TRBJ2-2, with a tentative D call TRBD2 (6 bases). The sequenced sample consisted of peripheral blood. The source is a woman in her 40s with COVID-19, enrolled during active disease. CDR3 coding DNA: TGTGCCAGCAGGGGGGGTGCAGACACCGGGGAGCTGTTTTTT. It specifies CASRGGADTGELFF.